These 29 T cell receptor beta chains share one sample of origin, sequenced in a study of response to subunit inactivated influenza vaccine. MiXCR, run by TCRdb on the RT-PCR reads, gives a single entry per CDR3 protein. The top ten hold approximately 6.5% of the sample, which has around 710,000 distinct CDR3 sequences, over 11% seen once. Sample: PBMCs from blood, taken 14 to 15 days before vaccination. The source is a man over 45 who received an inactivated influenza vaccine.

This clonotype was seen repeatedly, ten times or more. The rearrangement joins TRBV6-2 or TRBV6-3 to TRBJ2-1; tentatively, D is TRBD1 or TRBD2 (5 bases each). Trimming shortened V by 2 bases and J by 13 bases, and 12 bases separated the two germline ends. Germline assignment: CDR1 MNHEY and CDR2 SVGEGT. CDR3 length: 12 residues. The CDR3 loop is CASSYRDVVQFF. CDR3 coding DNA: TGTGCCAGCAGTTACAGGGACGTCGTCCAGTTCTTC.

This clonotype was observed many times. The genes are TRBV12-3 or TRBV12-4 and TRBJ2-7; D remains unclear. The CDR3 is 13 residues long. V lost 3 bases, J lost 4 bases, and 10 bases lay in between. The CDR3 coding sequence is TGTGCCAGCAGTTTTACGGTGTTATACGAGCAGTACTTC. It codes for CASSFTVLYEQYF.

This chain uses TRBV30 with TRBJ2-5; 11 positions agree with TRBD2. V was clipped by 2 bases and J by 5 bases; unmatched bases: 13. This CDR3 spans 17 amino acids. Germline loops: CDR1 GTSNPN, CDR2 SVGIG (reference sequence). CDR3 region: CAWSKGLAGGNGETQYF. The CDR3 DNA is TGTGCCTGGAGTAAGGGCCTAGCGGGAGGTAACGGGGAGACCCAGTACTTC.

The V call is TRBV6-1, the J call TRBJ2-1, with 14 positions matching TRBD2. V lost 6 bases, J lost 14 bases, and 9 bases stayed unmatched. This CDR3 contains 14 residues. The germline V gene encodes CDR1 MNHNS and CDR2 SASEGT. CDR3 residues: CASRSGLAGAKEFF. The CDR3, as DNA: TGTGCCAGCAGATCGGGACTAGCGGGGGCCAAAGAGTTCTTC.

The V call is TRBV4-3, the J call TRBJ2-3, with D perhaps TRBD2 (5 bases). The CDR3 consists of 15 residues. The germline V gene has CDR1 LGHNA and CDR2 YSLEER. Trimming stripped 0 bases from V and 1 base from J, with 8 bases between. In DNA form, the CDR3 reads TGCGCCAGCAGCCAAGACCGGCGGGGCACAGATACGCAGTATTTT. This sequence encodes CASSQDRRGTDTQYF.

This chain connects TRBV6-5 to TRBJ2-1, with D unresolved. The CDR3 spans 16 residues. The V end was cut by 6 bases, the J end by 0 bases, with 15 bases between. In germline, CDR1 is MNHEY, CDR2 SVGAGI. CDR3 nucleotide sequence: TGTGCCAGCAGGTCCTCTAAGAGGAGCTCCTACAATGAGCAGTTCTTC. Translated, it gives CASRSSKRSSYNEQFF.

Only a few counts were recorded for this clonotype. The chain joins TRBV25-1 to TRBJ2-3; 7 positions match TRBD2. There are 15 residues in the CDR3. The V gene end was trimmed by 3 bases and the J gene end by 2 bases; junction bases not matched to a gene: 5. Germline V lookup: CDR1 MGHDK, CDR2 SYGVNS. The CDR3 loop reads CASSEVGRVTDTQYF. In nucleotides, the CDR3 is TGTGCCAGCAGTGAGGTAGGGAGGGTCACAGATACGCAGTATTTT.

Regarding this clonotype: One end of the junction varies from germline; a read error may be responsible. CDR3 DNA: TGCTGTGCTAGACATGGTCCAGGCGGGTCCTACAATGAGCAGTTCTTC. As protein: CCARHGPGGSYNEQFF. The V and J genes are TRBV20-1 and TRBJ2-1, with D possibly TRBD2 on 5 matching bases. This CDR3 spans 16 amino acids. Per the germline V gene, CDR1 is DFQATT and CDR2 is SNEGSKA (reference sequence).

The gene calls are TRBV29-1 and TRBJ2-7; D unresolved. Germline CDR1 reads SQVTM; CDR2 reads ANQGSEA. CDR3 length: 10 amino acids. V dropped 4 bases and J dropped 6 bases, with 7 bases sitting between them. CDR3 protein: CSVGIAEQYF. CDR3 in DNA: TGCAGCGTTGGTATTGCCGAGCAGTACTTC.

This sequence joins TRBV6-2 or TRBV6-3 and TRBJ2-1; TRBD2 matches 11 bases. There are 19 residues in the CDR3. Trimming took 0 bases from V and 6 from J; bases not matched to a gene: 13. Germline V lookup: CDR1 MNHEY, CDR2 SVGEGT. The CDR3 region has the DNA TGTGCCAGCAGTTACTCGATACGGCTAGCGGGAGGCCAAGGCAATGAGCAGTTCTTC. Translated: CASSYSIRLAGGQGNEQFF.

The rearrangement links TRBV5-1 to TRBJ2-3; TRBD2 is a possible D gene (5 bases). The germline V and J ends were trimmed by 6 bases and 4 bases, with 21 bases remaining between them. Germline V gene sequence: CDR1 SGHRS, CDR2 YFSETQ. This CDR3 has 16 amino acids. CDR3 amino acids: CASKVAPRESPDTQYF. The CDR3 nucleotides are TGCGCCAGCAAAGTGGCGCCAAGGGAGTCGCCAGATACGCAGTATTTT.

CDR3 DNA: TGCAGCGTTACCTCGGGGGCTCGATGGAATGAGCAGTTCTTC. It is translated as CSVTSGARWNEQFF. This rearrangement joins TRBV29-1 to TRBJ2-1, with D perhaps assigned TRBD1 or TRBD2 (6 bases each). Germline lookup yields CDR1 SQVTM and CDR2 ANQGSEA. The V end was cut by 5 bases, the J end by 7 bases, with 18 bases between. This CDR3 has 14 residues.

V and J are TRBV7-2 and TRBJ2-3; 7 nucleotides match TRBD2. Looked up from germline, CDR1 is SGHTA and CDR2 is FQGNSA. CDR3 size: 16 residues. With 1 base clipped from V and 2 bases from J, the junction kept 6 bases outside the gene matches. The CDR3 is CASSLEAGVYTDTQYF. The CDR3 DNA sequence: TGTGCCAGCAGCTTAGAGGCGGGGGTTTACACAGATACGCAGTATTTT.

The V call is TRBV29-1, the J call TRBJ2-7; D is unclear. Trimming took off 6 bases at V and 0 bases at J, with 9 bases between the two ends. Germline CDR1 and CDR2: SQVTM and ANQGSEA. This CDR3 is built from 12 residues. DNA for the CDR3: TGCAGCGTCAGCAGTAGCTCCTACGAGCAGTACTTC. Its protein product is CSVSSSSYEQYF.

The J gene is TRBJ2-2, the V gene TRBV9; TRBD2 agrees at 7 bases. The CDR3 is made up of 17 amino acids. Germline V gene data show CDR1 as SGDLS and CDR2 as YYNGEE. Losses at the gene ends were 1 base for V and 2 bases for J; bases not matched to a gene: 8. The DNA for the CDR3 is TGTGCCAGCAGCGTACGTAGTACTAGCGTAAACACCGGGGAGCTGTTTTTT. Translating it yields CASSVRSTSVNTGELFF. Complete variable domain (other parts from reference TRBV9 and TRBJ2-2): DSGVTQTPKHLITATGQRVTLRCSPRSGDLSVYWYQQSLDQGLQFLIQYYNGEERAKGNILERFSAQQFPDLHSELNLSSLELGDSALYFCASSVRSTSVNTGELFFGEGSRLTVL.

This clonotype was seen a few times. The V gene is TRBV7-9, the J gene TRBJ1-1; D gene ambiguous. The CDR3 spans 14 residues. V shed 5 bases and J shed 0 bases, with 10 bases lying between them. Per germline, CDR1 SEHNR and CDR2 FQNEAQ (reference sequence). CDR3 loop: CASSPQPLNTEAFF. The CDR3 coding sequence is TGTGCCAGCAGCCCACAGCCCTTGAACACTGAAGCTTTCTTT.

This clonotype turned up a few times. The rearrangement uses TRBV3-1 and TRBJ2-4; 7 bases match TRBD2. The germline V gene encodes CDR1 LGHDT and CDR2 YNNKEL (reference sequence). V was pared by 6 bases and J by 3 bases, with 17 bases of the junction left unmatched. The CDR3 loop spans 18 amino acids. CDR3 residues: CASSLRPRGAGVKNIQYF. DNA of the CDR3: TGTGCCAGCAGTTTGAGACCGCGAGGCGCGGGAGTCAAAAACATTCAGTACTTC.

This clonotype occurred a few times. J is TRBJ2-1 and V is TRBV27; D is possibly TRBD1 (6 bases). Trimming took off 2 bases at V and 10 bases at J, with 9 bases between the two ends. CDR3 length: 12 residues. The V gene's germline CDR1 is MNHEY and CDR2 SMNVEV (reference sequence). The CDR3 loop reads CASSLGGWEQFF. In nucleotides, the CDR3 is TGTGCCAGCAGTTTAGGGGGCTGGGAGCAGTTCTTC.

V is TRBV28 and J is TRBJ2-4; 8 bases map to TRBD1. The ends lost 5 bases at V and 3 bases at J; junction bases unmatched: 9. The CDR3 extends over 16 amino acids. Germline CDR1 is MDHEN and CDR2 is SYDVKM. CDR3 sequence: CASSPRTGIGKNIQYF. In nucleotides, the CDR3 is TGTGCCAGCAGTCCTCGGACAGGGATCGGCAAAAACATTCAGTACTTC. Complete variable domain (other parts from reference TRBV28 and TRBJ2-4): DVKVTQSSRYLVKRTGEKVFLECVQDMDHENMFWYRQDPGLGLRLIYFSYDVKMKEKGDIPEGYSVSREKKERFSLILESASTNQTSMYLCASSPRTGIGKNIQYFGAGTRLSVL.

This rearrangement joins TRBV10-3 to TRBJ2-7; D possibly corresponds to TRBD1 (5 bases). V lost 3 bases to trimming and J lost 3 bases, with 18 bases between them. CDR1 ENHRY and CDR2 SYGVKD come from the germline V gene. The CDR3 length is 16 residues. This CDR3 reads CAISDPGHLRGYEQYF. CDR3 DNA: TGTGCCATCAGTGACCCCGGACATCTTAGGGGCTACGAGCAGTACTTC.

The chain has TRBV20-1 and TRBJ2-7; D is unclear. CDR1 DFQATT and CDR2 SNEGSKA come from the germline V gene (reference sequence). This CDR3 is built from 13 residues. V was trimmed by 6 bases and J by 3 bases, leaving 15 bases between them. CDR3 loop: CSATPEFGYEQYF. The CDR3 nucleotides read TGCAGTGCGACACCAGAATTCGGCTACGAGCAGTACTTC.

This clonotype was seen many times. CDR3 nucleotides: TGCGCCAGCCCCCGCTTAGCCAAAAACATTCAGTACTTC. It translates to CASPRLAKNIQYF. The chain uses TRBV5-1 and TRBJ2-4; D call uncertain. Germline lookup yields CDR1 SGHRS and CDR2 YFSETQ. This CDR3 is 13 amino acids long. V was trimmed by 7 bases and J by 0 bases, leaving 8 bases between them.

J is TRBJ1-1 and V is TRBV9; D ambiguous. Germline assignment: CDR1 SGDLS and CDR2 YYNGEE. Trimming shortened V by 0 bases and J by 6 bases, and 15 bases separated the two germline ends. CDR3 size: 15 residues. CDR3 sequence (DNA): TGTGCCAGCAGCGTAGTTGCGGGAATGGGCGCTGAAGCTTTCTTT. Amino acid sequence: CASSVVAGMGAEAFF.

This clonotype has a handful of counts. The chain couples TRBV4-3 to TRBJ2-1, with 7 positions matching TRBD2. The germline CDR1 and CDR2 sequences are LGHNA and YSLEER. There are 16 residues in the CDR3. V trimming: 3 bases; J trimming: 6 bases; junction bases outside the gene matches: 11. CDR3 sequence reads: CASSHEVGGSPNEQFF. For the CDR3, the DNA is TGCGCCAGCAGCCACGAAGTCGGCGGGAGTCCCAATGAGCAGTTCTTC.

The chain joins TRBV5-1 to TRBJ2-3, with a tentative D call TRBD2 (5 bases). The CDR3 consists of 15 residues. CDR1 SGHRS and CDR2 YFSETQ come from the germline V gene. V lost 0 bases to trimming and J lost 2 bases, with 10 bases between them. CDR3 in DNA: TGCGCCAGCAGCTTGGCCGGCGGGTTCACAGATACGCAGTATTTT. Amino acids: CASSLAGGFTDTQYF.

V is TRBV9 and J is TRBJ2-1; a possible D gene is TRBD1 (7 bases). CDR1 and CDR2 from the germline V gene are SGDLS and YYNGEE. Trimming took off 0 bases at V and 4 bases at J, with 11 bases between the two ends. This CDR3 spans 15 amino acids. CDR3 coding DNA: TGTGCCAGCAGCGTAGCTTCAGGGGGGTACAATGAGCAGTTCTTC. The encoded protein is CASSVASGGYNEQFF.

V and J are TRBV21-1 and TRBJ2-3; TRBD2 is the table's D call and was not checked against the DNA. TRBV21-1 corresponds to a pseudogene. CDR3 length: 18 amino acids. The CDR3 DNA reads TGTGCCAGCAGCAAAGTTTTCCTTAAGCGGGGGGGCTTGGATACGCAGTATTTT. The encoded protein is CASSKVFLKRGGLDTQYF.

CDR3: CASRPSGTGNYGYTF. CDR3 nucleotide sequence: TGTGCCAGCAGGCCGAGCGGGACGGGGAACTATGGCTACACCTTC. The genes are TRBV12-3 or TRBV12-4 and TRBJ1-2; D perhaps matches TRBD1 (5 bases). V was clipped by 6 bases and J by 2 bases, with 16 bases between them. This CDR3 has 15 amino acids.

This clonotype was picked up a small number of times. J is TRBJ2-1 and V is TRBV4-3, with 7 bases matching TRBD2. Germline-derived CDR1 and CDR2 are LGHNA and YSLEER. The CDR3 covers 15 residues. Germline trimming cut 2 bases from V and 5 bases from J; bases unmatched to any gene: 6. This CDR3 is CASSQRRELNNEQFF. As DNA, the CDR3 is TGCGCCAGCAGCCAACGGCGGGAGCTCAACAATGAGCAGTTCTTC.